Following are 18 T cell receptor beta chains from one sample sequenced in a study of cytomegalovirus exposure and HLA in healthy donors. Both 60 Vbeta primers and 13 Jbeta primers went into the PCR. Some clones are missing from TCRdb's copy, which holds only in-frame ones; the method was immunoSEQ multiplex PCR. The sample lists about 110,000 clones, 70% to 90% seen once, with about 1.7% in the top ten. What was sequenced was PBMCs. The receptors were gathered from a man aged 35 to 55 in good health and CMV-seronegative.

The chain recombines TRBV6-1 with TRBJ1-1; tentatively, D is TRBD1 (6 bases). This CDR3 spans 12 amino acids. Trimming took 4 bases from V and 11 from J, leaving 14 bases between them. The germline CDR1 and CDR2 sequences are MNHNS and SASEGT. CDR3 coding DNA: TGTGCCAGCAGTGTAAACAGGGAGTCGGCTTTCTTT. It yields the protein CASSVNRESAFF.

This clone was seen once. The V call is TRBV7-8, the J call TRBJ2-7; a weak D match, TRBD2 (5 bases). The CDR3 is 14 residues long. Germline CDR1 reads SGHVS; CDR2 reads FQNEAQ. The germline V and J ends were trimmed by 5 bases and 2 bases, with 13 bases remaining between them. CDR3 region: CASSVEGIPYEQYF. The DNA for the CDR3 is TGTGCCAGCAGCGTCGAGGGAATCCCCTACGAGCAGTACTTC.

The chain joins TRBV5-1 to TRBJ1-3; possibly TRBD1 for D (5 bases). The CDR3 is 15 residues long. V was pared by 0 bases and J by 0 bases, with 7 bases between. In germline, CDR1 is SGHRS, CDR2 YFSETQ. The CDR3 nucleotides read TGCGCCAGCAGCTTGGAGGGGTTCTCTGGAAACACCATATATTTT. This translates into CASSLEGFSGNTIYF.

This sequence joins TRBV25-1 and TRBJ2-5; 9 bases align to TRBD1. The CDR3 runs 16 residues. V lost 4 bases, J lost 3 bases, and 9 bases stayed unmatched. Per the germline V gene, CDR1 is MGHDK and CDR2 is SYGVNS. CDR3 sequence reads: CASSAYPGTGKETQYF. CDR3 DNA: TGTGCCAGCAGTGCCTACCCCGGGACAGGGAAAGAGACCCAGTACTTC.

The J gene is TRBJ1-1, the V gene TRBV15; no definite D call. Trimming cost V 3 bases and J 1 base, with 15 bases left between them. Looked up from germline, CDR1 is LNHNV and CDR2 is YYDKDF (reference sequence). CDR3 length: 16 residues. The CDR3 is CATSSLPARGNTEAFF. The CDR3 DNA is TGTGCCACCAGCAGCCTCCCAGCGCGGGGGAACACTGAAGCTTTCTTT.

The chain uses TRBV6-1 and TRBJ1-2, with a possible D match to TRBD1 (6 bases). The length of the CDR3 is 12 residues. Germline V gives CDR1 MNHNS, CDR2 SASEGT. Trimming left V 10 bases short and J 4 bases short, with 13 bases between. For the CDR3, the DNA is TGTGCCACCGCGAGGGGGACCTATGGCTACACCTTC. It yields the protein CATARGTYGYTF.

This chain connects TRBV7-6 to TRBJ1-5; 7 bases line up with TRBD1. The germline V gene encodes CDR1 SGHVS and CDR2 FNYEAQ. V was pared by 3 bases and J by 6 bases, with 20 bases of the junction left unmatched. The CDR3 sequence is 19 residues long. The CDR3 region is CASSFHRPGKGQALQPQHF. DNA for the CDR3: TGTGCCAGCAGCTTCCATCGTCCAGGAAAAGGACAGGCTCTTCAGCCCCAGCATTTT. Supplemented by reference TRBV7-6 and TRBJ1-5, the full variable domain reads GAGVSQSPRYKVTKRGQDVALRCDPISGHVSLYWYRQALGQGPEFLTYFNYEAQQDKSGLPNDRFSAERPEGSISTLTIQRTEQRDSAMYRCASSFHRPGKGQALQPQHFGDGTRLSIL.

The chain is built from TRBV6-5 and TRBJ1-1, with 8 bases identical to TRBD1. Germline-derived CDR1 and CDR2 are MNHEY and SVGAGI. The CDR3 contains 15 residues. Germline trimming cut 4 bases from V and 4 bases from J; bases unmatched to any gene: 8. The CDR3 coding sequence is TGTGCCAGCAGTTTCCAGACAGGGGTCGTCACTGAAGCTTTCTTT. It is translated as CASSFQTGVVTEAFF.

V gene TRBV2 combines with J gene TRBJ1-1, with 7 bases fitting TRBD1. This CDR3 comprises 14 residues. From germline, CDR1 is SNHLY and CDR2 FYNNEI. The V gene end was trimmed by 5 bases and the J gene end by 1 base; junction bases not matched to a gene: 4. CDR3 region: CASSPRTGNTEAFF. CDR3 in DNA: TGTGCCAGCAGTCCCCGGACAGGGAACACTGAAGCTTTCTTT.

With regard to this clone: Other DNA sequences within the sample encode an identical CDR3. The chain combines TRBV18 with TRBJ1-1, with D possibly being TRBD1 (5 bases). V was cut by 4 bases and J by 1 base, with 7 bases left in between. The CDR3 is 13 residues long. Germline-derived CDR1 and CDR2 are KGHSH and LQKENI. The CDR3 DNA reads TGTGCCAGCTCACGCCAGGGGAACACTGAAGCTTTCTTT. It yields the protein CASSRQGNTEAFF.

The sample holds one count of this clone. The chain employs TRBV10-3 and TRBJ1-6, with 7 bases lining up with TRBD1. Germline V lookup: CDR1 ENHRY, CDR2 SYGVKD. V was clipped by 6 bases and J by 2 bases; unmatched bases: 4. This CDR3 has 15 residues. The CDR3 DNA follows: TGTGCCATCAGCGGAGACAGGGCCTATAATTCACCCCTCCACTTT. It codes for CAISGDRAYNSPLHF.

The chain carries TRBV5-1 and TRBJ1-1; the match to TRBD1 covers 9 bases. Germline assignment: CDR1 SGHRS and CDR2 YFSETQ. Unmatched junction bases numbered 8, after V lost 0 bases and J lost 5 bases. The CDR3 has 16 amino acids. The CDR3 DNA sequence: TGCGCCAGCAGCTTGGACCTCCGGACAGGGGAAACTGAAGCTTTCTTT. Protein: CASSLDLRTGETEAFF. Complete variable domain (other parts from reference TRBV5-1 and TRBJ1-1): KAGVTQTPRYLIKTRGQQVTLSCSPISGHRSVSWYQQTPGQGLQFLFEYFSETQRNKGNFPGRFSGRQFSNSRSEMNVSTLELGDSALYLCASSLDLRTGETEAFFGQGTRLTVV.

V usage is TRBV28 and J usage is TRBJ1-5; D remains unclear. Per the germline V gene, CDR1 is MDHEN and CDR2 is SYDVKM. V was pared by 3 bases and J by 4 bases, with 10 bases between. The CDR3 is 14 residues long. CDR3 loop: CASSLWQANQPQHF. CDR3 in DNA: TGTGCCAGCAGTTTGTGGCAGGCAAATCAGCCCCAGCATTTT. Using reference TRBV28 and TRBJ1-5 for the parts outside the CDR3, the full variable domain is DVKVTQSSRYLVKRTGEKVFLECVQDMDHENMFWYRQDPGLGLRLIYFSYDVKMKEKGDIPEGYSVSREKKERFSLILESASTNQTSMYLCASSLWQANQPQHFGDGTRLSIL.

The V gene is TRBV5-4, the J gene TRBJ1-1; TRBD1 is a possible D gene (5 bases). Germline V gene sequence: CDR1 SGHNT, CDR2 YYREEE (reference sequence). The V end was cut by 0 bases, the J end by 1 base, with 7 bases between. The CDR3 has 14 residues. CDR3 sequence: CASSLGGQNTEAFF. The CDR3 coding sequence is TGTGCCAGCAGCTTGGGCGGACAGAACACTGAAGCTTTCTTT.

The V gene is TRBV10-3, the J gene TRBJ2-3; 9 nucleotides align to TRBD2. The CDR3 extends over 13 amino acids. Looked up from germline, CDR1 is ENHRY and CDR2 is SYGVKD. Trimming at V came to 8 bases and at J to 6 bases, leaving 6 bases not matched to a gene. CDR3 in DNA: TGTGCCATCGCGGGGGGGCAGTGGGATACGCAGTATTTT. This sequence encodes CAIAGGQWDTQYF.

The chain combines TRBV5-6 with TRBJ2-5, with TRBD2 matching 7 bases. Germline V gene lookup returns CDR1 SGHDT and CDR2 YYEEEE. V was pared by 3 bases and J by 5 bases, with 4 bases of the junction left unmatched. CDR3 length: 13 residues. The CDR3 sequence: CASSWGGSETQYF. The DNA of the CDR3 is TGTGCCAGCAGCTGGGGGGGAAGTGAGACCCAGTACTTC.

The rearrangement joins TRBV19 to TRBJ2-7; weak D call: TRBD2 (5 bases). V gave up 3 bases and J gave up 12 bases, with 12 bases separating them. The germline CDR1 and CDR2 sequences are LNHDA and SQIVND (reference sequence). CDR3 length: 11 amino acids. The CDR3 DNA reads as TGTGCCAGTAGTATGAGGGAACTCTTGTACTTC. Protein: CASSMRELLYF.

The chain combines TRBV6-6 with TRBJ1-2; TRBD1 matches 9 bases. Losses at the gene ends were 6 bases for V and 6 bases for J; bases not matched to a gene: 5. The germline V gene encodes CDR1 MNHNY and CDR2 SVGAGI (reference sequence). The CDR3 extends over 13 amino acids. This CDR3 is CASSRDRDHGYTF. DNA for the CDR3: TGTGCCAGCAGCCGGGACAGGGACCATGGCTACACCTTC.